This TCR beta chain originates from a study of human T cells and chemical hapten exposure. One entry per CDR3 protein results from TCRdb running MiXCR on the RACE reads. The data contain about 90,000 distinct CDR3 sequences, roughly 11% of them seen just once; the ten biggest clones take up more than 1%. The CDR3 sequence is 10 residues long. V was clipped by 5 bases and J by 3 bases, with 1 base between them. CDR1 and CDR2 from the germline V gene are MNHEY and SVGAGI. Sample time point: patch test 3, about 24 weeks after DPC sensitization. Treatment meaning: therapeutic diphenylcyclopropenone sensitization with weekly scalp DPC. Before extraction, the whole blood was not fractionated, and total RNA was taken from it. This clonotype was recorded at least ten times.

The receptor was derived from a woman in her 30s with alopecia areata. Some clones in this sample may be carry-over from other donors' samples. The J gene is TRBJ2-5, the V gene TRBV6-5; unclear D gene. This specimen was whole blood, taken in connection with sensitization to the hapten diphenylcyclopropenone (DPC). The CDR3 is CASSEETQYF. The CDR3 coding sequence is TGTGCCAGCAGTGAAGAGACCCAGTACTTC.